One sample yielded the 28 T cell receptor beta chains listed below, sequenced in a study of T-cell memory formation after mild COVID-19. A single record per CDR3 protein comes from TCRdb applying MiXCR to the 5' RACE reads. The sample consists of roughly 620,000 distinct CDR3 sequences, roughly 18% of them appearing once. Source material: PBMCs or a T cell subset sorted from them (not recorded which). The receptor source for this set is an adult woman who had mild COVID-19 (a few samples of this study predate the infection). Cell type and time point are not known.

This clonotype showed up just a few times. The rearrangement links TRBV9 to TRBJ2-2; TRBD1 matches at 7 bases. CDR3 length: 16 residues. Trimming at V came to 3 bases and at J to 5 bases, leaving 10 bases not matched to a gene. Germline-derived CDR1 and CDR2 are SGDLS and YYNGEE. DNA of the CDR3: TGTGCCAGCAGCGCACCGACAGGGAAGGTGACCGGGGAGCTGTTTTTT. Encoded protein: CASSAPTGKVTGELFF.

This clonotype was seen only a few times. This chain uses TRBV27 with TRBJ2-5; the match to TRBD2 covers 11 bases. V lost 3 bases to trimming and J lost 3 bases; unmatched junction nucleotides: 9. Per the germline V gene, CDR1 is MNHEY and CDR2 is SMNVEV (reference sequence). The CDR3 spans 17 residues. CDR3 amino acids: CASSFGTSGPGKETQYF. The CDR3 bases are TGTGCCAGCAGTTTCGGGACTAGCGGCCCTGGAAAAGAGACCCAGTACTTC.

The V call is TRBV20-1, the J call TRBJ2-3; D gene unclear. CDR1 is DFQATT and CDR2 is SNEGSKA in the germline V gene (reference sequence). The CDR3 spans 13 residues. V was pared by 6 bases and J by 5 bases, with 15 bases between. The CDR3 reads CSAPRGFRDTQYF. The DNA of the CDR3 is TGCAGTGCCCCGCGCGGATTCAGAGATACGCAGTATTTT.

This clonotype has only a few counts. This sequence joins TRBV20-1 and TRBJ2-6, with TRBD2 as a possible D gene (6 bases). Looked up from germline, CDR1 is DFQATT and CDR2 is SNEGSKA (reference sequence). The CDR3 loop spans 17 amino acids. The V and J ends lost 2 bases and 1 base respectively, with 15 bases between them. The CDR3 spells CSARTFAGPSGANVLTF. The CDR3 DNA follows: TGCAGTGCTAGAACGTTCGCGGGGCCTTCTGGGGCCAACGTCCTGACTTTC.

The rearrangement joins TRBV18 to TRBJ1-1, with D possibly TRBD1 on 5 matching bases. Trimming shortened V by 2 bases and J by 5 bases, and 12 bases separated the two germline ends. CDR1 is KGHSH, CDR2 LQKENI, per germline. The CDR3 contains 14 residues. CDR3 coding DNA: TGTGCCAGCTCACCAAGAGGGGCCCTAACTGAAGCTTTCTTT. This translates into CASSPRGALTEAFF.

This clonotype turned up a few times. This chain connects TRBV5-6 to TRBJ2-5, with D unclear. V was trimmed by 2 bases and J by 2 bases, leaving 10 bases between them. This CDR3 region has 14 residues. Germline V gene sequence: CDR1 SGHDT, CDR2 YYEEEE. The CDR3 bases are TGTGCCAGCAGCTTACCCGGCAGTCAAGAGACCCAGTACTTC. This codes for CASSLPGSQETQYF.

This clonotype has just a few counts. J is TRBJ2-3 and V is TRBV12-3 or TRBV12-4; D not resolved. The CDR3 is 12 amino acids. The V end lost 3 bases, the J end lost 4 bases, and 5 bases lay between the germline ends. The CDR3 is CASSFPADTQYF. In DNA, the CDR3 is TGTGCCAGCAGTTTTCCAGCAGATACGCAGTATTTT.

This clonotype turned up a few times. This chain joins TRBV27 and TRBJ1-2; D gene uncertain. Trimming took off 2 bases at V and 5 bases at J, with 12 bases between the two ends. This CDR3 is built from 14 residues. Germline-derived CDR1 and CDR2 are MNHEY and SMNVEV (reference sequence). Here the CDR3 DNA reads TGTGCCAGCAGTTTAAAAGGGAGTTGGTATGGCTACACCTTC. It encodes CASSLKGSWYGYTF.

The V gene is TRBV27, the J gene TRBJ1-2; 9 bases agree with TRBD1. Trimming removed 6 bases from V and 5 bases from J; junction bases left unmatched: 10. The CDR3 consists of 15 residues. Germline loops: CDR1 MNHEY, CDR2 SMNVEV (reference sequence). The CDR3 loop is CASSKTGGEGYGYTF. The CDR3 nucleotides read TGTGCCAGCAGCAAGACAGGGGGGGAGGGTTATGGCTACACCTTC.

A few counts support this clonotype. The gene calls are TRBV5-1 and TRBJ1-6; D is uncertain. The CDR3 consists of 12 residues. Trimming removed 2 bases from V and 11 bases from J, with 8 bases in between. CDR1 is SGHRS, CDR2 YFSETQ, per germline. Here the CDR3 reads CASSLDGTPLHF. As DNA, the CDR3 is TGCGCCAGCAGCTTAGACGGGACACCCCTCCACTTT.

The CDR3 DNA sequence: TGTGCCAGCCCAAAGGGGGGCCGTAATGAAAAACTGTTTTTT. The encoded protein is CASPKGGRNEKLFF. The chain uses TRBV18 and TRBJ1-4, with D possibly being TRBD1 (6 bases). V lost 8 bases to trimming and J lost 4 bases, with 14 bases between them. This CDR3 comprises 14 residues. In germline, CDR1 is KGHSH, CDR2 LQKENI.

This chain links TRBV29-1 with TRBJ2-4; D not resolved. CDR1 and CDR2 (germline): SQVTM, ANQGSEA. Trimming stripped 0 bases from V and 9 bases from J, with 6 bases between. The CDR3 has 11 residues. DNA for the CDR3: TGCAGCGTTGAAGATTGGCGCATTCAGTACTTC. Protein product: CSVEDWRIQYF.

This clonotype was counted a few times. The gene calls are TRBV3-1 and TRBJ1-2, with TRBD1 matching over 11 bases. V was pared by 3 bases and J by 7 bases, with 1 base of the junction left unmatched. Per the germline V gene, CDR1 is LGHDT and CDR2 is YNNKEL (reference sequence). The CDR3 contains 13 residues. Written as DNA, the CDR3 is TGTGCCAGCAGCCAGGGACAGGGGGGTGGCTACACCTTC. Protein product: CASSQGQGGGYTF.

The rearrangement uses TRBV19 and TRBJ2-6; D might be TRBD1 (6 bases). Trimming cost V 3 bases and J 0 bases, with 12 bases left between them. The CDR3 is 17 amino acids. The germline CDR1 and CDR2 sequences are LNHDA and SQIVND (reference sequence). CDR3 sequence: CASSIVPQGSGANVLTF. The CDR3 DNA reads as TGTGCCAGTAGTATTGTCCCACAGGGCTCTGGGGCCAACGTCCTGACTTTC.

In this sample, this clonotype turned up a few times. The gene calls are TRBV24-1 and TRBJ2-3; TRBD1 matches at 7 bases. The CDR3 spans 17 residues. Germline values: CDR1 KGHDR, CDR2 SFDVKD. Trimming at V came to 0 bases and at J to 0 bases, leaving 5 bases not matched to a gene. The DNA for the CDR3 is TGTGCCACCAGTGATTTGGGGGGACAGCGAAGCACAGATACGCAGTATTTT. It encodes CATSDLGGQRSTDTQYF.

This clonotype has only a few counts. This CDR3 reads CASSLLGTGYEQYF. CDR3 DNA: TGTGCCAGCAGCTTACTGGGGACAGGATACGAGCAGTACTTC. The chain couples TRBV7-9 to TRBJ2-7; 8 bases agree with TRBD1. The CDR3 is 14 amino acids. The J segment lost 4 bases and the V segment lost 2 bases, leaving 4 bases of the junction unmatched. Germline CDR1 and CDR2: SEHNR and FQNEAQ (reference sequence). The full variable domain, with the rest looked up from reference TRBV7-9 and TRBJ2-7, is DTGVSQNPRHKITKRGQNVTFRCDPISEHNRLYWYRQTLGQGPEFLTYFQNEAQLEKSRLLSDRFSAERPKGSFSTLEIQRTEQGDSAMYLCASSLLGTGYEQYFGPGTRLTVT.

V and J are TRBV12-3 or TRBV12-4 and TRBJ2-5, with D tentatively TRBD1 (6 bases). This CDR3 has 16 residues. Trimming cost V 6 bases and J 0 bases, with 17 bases left between them. The CDR3 reads CASSKLGTSYQETQYF. CDR3 coding DNA: TGTGCCAGCAGCAAACTCGGGACATCGTACCAAGAGACCCAGTACTTC.

This clonotype occurred a few times. This chain connects TRBV20-1 to TRBJ2-2; maybe TRBD1 (5 bases). Germline V gene lookup returns CDR1 DFQATT and CDR2 SNEGSKA (reference sequence). V lost 0 bases to trimming and J lost 1 base, with 9 bases between them. This CDR3 region has 15 residues. The CDR3 nucleotides are TGCAGTGCTAGAGATCTAAGGGGGAACACCGGGGAGCTGTTTTTT. Protein product: CSARDLRGNTGELFF.

This clonotype was observed a handful of times. The chain is built from TRBV5-1 and TRBJ1-1, with D perhaps matching TRBD1 (5 bases). This CDR3 spans 14 amino acids. The germline gives CDR1 SGHRS, CDR2 YFSETQ. The V end was cut by 0 bases, the J end by 4 bases, with 10 bases between. DNA for the CDR3: TGCGCCAGCAGCTTGGAAGACAGATTCACTGAAGCTTTCTTT. It codes for CASSLEDRFTEAFF.

The rearrangement joins TRBV20-1 to TRBJ1-6; D gene unclear. Trimming took off 0 bases at V and 11 bases at J, with 17 bases between the two ends. Looked up from germline, CDR1 is DFQATT and CDR2 is SNEGSKA (reference sequence). The CDR3 extends over 15 amino acids. The CDR3 sequence is CSARDKPGEIAPLHF. CDR3 sequence (DNA): TGCAGTGCTAGAGACAAACCCGGGGAAATTGCACCCCTCCACTTT.

This rearrangement joins TRBV5-1 to TRBJ2-7, with D hard to call. The V gene's germline CDR1 is SGHRS and CDR2 YFSETQ. V was shortened by 0 bases and J by 0 bases, with 19 bases between the two germline ends. This CDR3 contains 18 residues. The CDR3 sequence: CASSLGWVAPVSSYEQYF. In DNA, the CDR3 is TGCGCCAGCAGCTTGGGGTGGGTCGCACCCGTTAGCTCCTACGAGCAGTACTTC. The complete variable domain, with remaining parts taken from reference TRBV5-1 and TRBJ2-7, reads KAGVTQTPRYLIKTRGQQVTLSCSPISGHRSVSWYQQTPGQGLQFLFEYFSETQRNKGNFPGRFSGRQFSNSRSEMNVSTLELGDSALYLCASSLGWVAPVSSYEQYFGPGTRLTVT.

The sample holds a few counts of this clonotype. This chain uses TRBV30 with TRBJ2-3, with D possibly matching TRBD2 (5 bases). Germline CDR1 and CDR2: GTSNPN and SVGIG (reference sequence). The CDR3 consists of 12 residues. CDR3 sequence (DNA): TGTGCGGCGGCTAGCAGGTCAGATACGCAGTATTTT. It is translated as CAAASRSDTQYF.

This chain joins TRBV24-1 and TRBJ2-5; 8 nucleotides line up with TRBD1. Losses at the gene ends were 3 bases for V and 4 bases for J; bases not matched to a gene: 3. This CDR3 spans 14 amino acids. Germline V lookup: CDR1 KGHDR, CDR2 SFDVKD. CDR3: CATSDADRGETQYF. CDR3 sequence (DNA): TGTGCCACCAGTGATGCCGACAGGGGAGAGACCCAGTACTTC.

The J gene is TRBJ1-5, the V gene TRBV25-1; TRBD1 is a possible D gene (5 bases). The CDR3 totals 15 residues. CDR1 is MGHDK and CDR2 is SYGVNS in the germline V gene. Trimming took 1 base from V and 0 from J, leaving 7 bases between them. CDR3 amino acids: CASSEWGYSNQPQHF. CDR3 DNA: TGTGCCAGCAGTGAATGGGGGTATAGCAATCAGCCCCAGCATTTT.

The chain employs TRBV7-9 and TRBJ1-4; D is possibly TRBD1 (5 bases). Trimming stripped 3 bases from V and 5 bases from J, with 10 bases between. The length of the CDR3 is 14 residues. Germline V gene sequence: CDR1 SEHNR, CDR2 FQNEAQ (reference sequence). This chain's CDR3 is CASSFPGLNEKLFF. The CDR3 bases are TGTGCCAGCAGCTTCCCAGGGCTGAATGAAAAACTGTTTTTT. Combining the CDR3 with reference TRBV7-9 and TRBJ1-4 gives the whole variable domain DTGVSQNPRHKITKRGQNVTFRCDPISEHNRLYWYRQTLGQGPEFLTYFQNEAQLEKSRLLSDRFSAERPKGSFSTLEIQRTEQGDSAMYLCASSFPGLNEKLFFGSGTQLSVL.

Many counts were recorded for this clonotype. J is TRBJ2-3 and V is TRBV5-5; no reliable D call. The germline V and J ends were trimmed by 1 base and 4 bases, with 4 bases remaining between them. CDR1 is SGHKS and CDR2 is YYEKEE in the germline V gene (reference sequence). The CDR3 runs 12 residues. The CDR3 DNA reads as TGTGCCAGCAGCTTGCTCCCAGATACGCAGTATTTT. Protein product: CASSLLPDTQYF.

The rearrangement links TRBV20-1 to TRBJ2-4, with 8 bases lining up with TRBD2. Germline V gene data show CDR1 as DFQATT and CDR2 as SNEGSKA (reference sequence). J gave up 9 bases and V 6 bases, and 22 bases lay outside the gene matches. This CDR3 spans 17 amino acids. CDR3 DNA: TGCAGTGCCCCCGCCGGGGGGGCCCTCCTCCCACGCACCATTCAGTACTTC. Translated, it gives CSAPAGGALLPRTIQYF.

The chain uses TRBV5-1 and TRBJ2-3, with TRBD2 identical over 9 bases. Germline V gene data show CDR1 as SGHRS and CDR2 as YFSETQ. J lost 0 bases, V lost 4 bases, and 9 bases had no gene match. CDR3 length equals 17 residues. The CDR3 coding sequence is TGCGCCAGCAGCCCAGGACTAGCGCCGGATAGCACAGATACGCAGTATTTT. It encodes CASSPGLAPDSTDTQYF.